The rows below give T cell receptor beta chains drawn from one sample of a study of PD-1 blockade in classical Hodgkin lymphoma. Assay: immunoSEQ multiplex PCR; the TCRdb copy retains only in-frame clones and omits some. Seen here are 20,000 to 25,000 clones, 75% to 85% observed once, and the top ten hold roughly two fifths. The sample was peripheral blood mononuclear cells (PBMCs), taken before the second cycle of nivolumab. These receptors were taken from a human donor with classical Hodgkin lymphoma. Both conserved end residues are part of each CDR3. Fields, in order: clone size, J gene, D gene, V gene, CDR3 DNA, CDR3 protein. A D gene is named only where the DNA matches it firmly. Clone size is given for some rows only: seen once, a few or many times, or a class if the clone is expanded.

>NA|TRBJ1-5|NA|TRBV19
TGTGCCAGTAGTATAGGACACAAAGGTGGCAATCAGCCCCAGCATTTT
CASSIGHKGGNQPQHF
>NA|TRBJ1-4|TRBD1|TRBV2
TGTGCCAGCAGAGTGGACAGGGAAAAACTGTTTTTT
CASRVDREKLFF
>few|TRBJ2-1|NA|TRBV13
TGTGCCAGCAGCCCGGGATACAATGAGCAGTTCTTC
CASSPGYNEQFF
>NA|TRBJ2-1|NA|TRBV28
TGTGCCAGCAGTTTTCGGGATGAGCAGTTCTTC
CASSFRDEQFF
>NA|TRBJ2-7|NA|TRBV30
TGTGCCTGGAGTTCCGGACATCTCTACGAGCAGTACTTC
CAWSSGHLYEQYF
>NA|TRBJ2-7|NA|TRBV6-1
TGTGCCAGCAGTGCCGCGGTTCCATACGAGCAGTACTTC
CASSAAVPYEQYF
>NA|TRBJ1-2|TRBD1|TRBV29-1
TGCAGCGATGGGACAGGGGAGAACTATGGCTACACCTTC
CSDGTGENYGYTF
>few|TRBJ2-7|TRBD2|TRBV19
TGTGCCACCATGGGCGGAACTAGCGGGTTCAGGGAGCAGTACTTC
CATMGGTSGFREQYF
>NA|TRBJ1-2|NA|TRBV4-1
TGCGCCAGCAGCCCTCCCGATAGGGACGGCAATGGCTACACCTTC
CASSPPDRDGNGYTF
>NA|TRBJ2-5|NA|TRBV5-1
TGCGCCAGCAGCTCAGAGGGGGGCGGGCAAGAGACCCAGTACTTC
CASSSEGGGQETQYF
>NA|TRBJ1-4|TRBD1|TRBV6-5
TGTGCCAGCAGTTACAGTGGGACAGGGGTTGAAAAACTGTTTTTT
CASSYSGTGVEKLFF
>medium-sized|TRBJ1-2|NA|TRBV19
TGTGCCAGTTTGGACAGATTCAACTATGGCTACACCTTC
CASLDRFNYGYTF
>once|TRBJ1-3|NA|TRBV6-5
TGTGCCAGCAGTTACTCGACGGGGCAGGGTGGGAACACCATATATTTT
CASSYSTGQGGNTIYF